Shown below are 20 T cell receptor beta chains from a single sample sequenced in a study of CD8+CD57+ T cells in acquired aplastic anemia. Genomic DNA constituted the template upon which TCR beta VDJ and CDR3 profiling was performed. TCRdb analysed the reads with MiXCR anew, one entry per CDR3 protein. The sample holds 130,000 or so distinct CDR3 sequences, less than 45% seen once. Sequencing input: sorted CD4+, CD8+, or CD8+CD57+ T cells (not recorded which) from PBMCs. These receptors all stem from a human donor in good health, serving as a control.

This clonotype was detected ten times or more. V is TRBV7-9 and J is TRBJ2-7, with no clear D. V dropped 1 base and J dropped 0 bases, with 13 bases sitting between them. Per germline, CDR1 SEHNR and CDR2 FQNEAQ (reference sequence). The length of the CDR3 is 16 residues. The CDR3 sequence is CASSLDIGKSSYEQYF. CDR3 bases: TGTGCCAGCAGCTTAGATATAGGTAAGAGCTCCTACGAGCAGTACTTC.

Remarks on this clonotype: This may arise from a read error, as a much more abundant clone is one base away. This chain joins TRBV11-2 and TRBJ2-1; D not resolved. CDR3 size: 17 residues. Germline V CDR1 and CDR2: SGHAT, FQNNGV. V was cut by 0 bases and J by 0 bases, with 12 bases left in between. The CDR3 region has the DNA TGTGCCAGCAGCTTAGACGAACACAGTAGCTCCTACAATGAGCAGTTCTTC. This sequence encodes CASSLDEHSSSYNEQFF.

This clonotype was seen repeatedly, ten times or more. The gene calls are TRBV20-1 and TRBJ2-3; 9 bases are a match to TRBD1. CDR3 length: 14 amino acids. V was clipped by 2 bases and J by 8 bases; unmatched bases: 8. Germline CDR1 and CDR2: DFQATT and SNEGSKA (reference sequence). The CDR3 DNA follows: TGCAGTGCTAGACGGCTTATGACAGGGGGTACGCAGTATTTT. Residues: CSARRLMTGGTQYF.

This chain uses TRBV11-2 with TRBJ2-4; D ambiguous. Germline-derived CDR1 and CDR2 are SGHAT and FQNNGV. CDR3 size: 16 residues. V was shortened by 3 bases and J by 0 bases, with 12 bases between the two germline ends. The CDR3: CASSFRASLAKNIQYF. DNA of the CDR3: TGTGCCAGCAGCTTCAGAGCCTCCCTAGCCAAAAACATTCAGTACTTC.

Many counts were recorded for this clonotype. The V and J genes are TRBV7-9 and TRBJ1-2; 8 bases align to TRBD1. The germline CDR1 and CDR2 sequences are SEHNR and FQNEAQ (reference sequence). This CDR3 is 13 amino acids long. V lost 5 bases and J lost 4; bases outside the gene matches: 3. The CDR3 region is CASSPTGVYGYTF. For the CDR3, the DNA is TGTGCCAGCAGCCCGACAGGGGTCTATGGCTACACCTTC.

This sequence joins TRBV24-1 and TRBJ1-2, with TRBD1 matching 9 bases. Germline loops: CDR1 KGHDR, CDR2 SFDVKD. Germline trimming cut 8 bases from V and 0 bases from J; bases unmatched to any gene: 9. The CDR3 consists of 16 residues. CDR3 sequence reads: CATIRRDRDANYGYTF. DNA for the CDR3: TGTGCCACCATCCGCCGGGACAGGGATGCTAACTATGGCTACACCTTC.

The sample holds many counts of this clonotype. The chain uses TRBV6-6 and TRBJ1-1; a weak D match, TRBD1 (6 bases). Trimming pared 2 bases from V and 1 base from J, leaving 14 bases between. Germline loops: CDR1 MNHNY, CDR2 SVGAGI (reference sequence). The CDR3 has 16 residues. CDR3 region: CASSYATQGKNTEAFF. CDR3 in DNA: TGTGCCAGCAGTTACGCCACGCAGGGGAAGAACACTGAAGCTTTCTTT.

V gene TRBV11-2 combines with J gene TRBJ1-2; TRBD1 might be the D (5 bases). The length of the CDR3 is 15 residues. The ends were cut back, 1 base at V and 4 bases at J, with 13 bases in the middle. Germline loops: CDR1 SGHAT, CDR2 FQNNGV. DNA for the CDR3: TGTGCCAGCAGCTTAGGTGAAGGGGCGGGCTATGGCTACACCTTC. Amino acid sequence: CASSLGEGAGYGYTF. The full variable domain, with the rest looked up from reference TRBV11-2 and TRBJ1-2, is EAGVAQSPRYKIIEKRQSVAFWCNPISGHATLYWYQQILGQGPKLLIQFQNNGVVDDSQLPKDRFSAERLKGVDSTLKIQPAKLEDSAVYLCASSLGEGAGYGYTFGSGTRLTVV.

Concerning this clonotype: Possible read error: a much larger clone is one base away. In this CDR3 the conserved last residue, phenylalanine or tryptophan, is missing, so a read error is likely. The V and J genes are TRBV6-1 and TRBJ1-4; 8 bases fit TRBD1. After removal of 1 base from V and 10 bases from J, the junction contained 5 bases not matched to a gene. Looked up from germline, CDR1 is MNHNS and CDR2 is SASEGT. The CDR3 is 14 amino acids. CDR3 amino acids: CASSEGTGKAKLFL. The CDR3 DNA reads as TGTGCCAGCAGTGAAGGGACAGGGAAAGCAAAACTGTTTCTT.

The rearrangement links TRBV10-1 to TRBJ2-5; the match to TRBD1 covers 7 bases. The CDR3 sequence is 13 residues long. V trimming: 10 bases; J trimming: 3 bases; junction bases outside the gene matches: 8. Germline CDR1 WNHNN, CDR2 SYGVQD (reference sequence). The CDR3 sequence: CATTGQKEETQYF. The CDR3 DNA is TGCGCCACCACGGGACAGAAGGAAGAGACCCAGTACTTC.

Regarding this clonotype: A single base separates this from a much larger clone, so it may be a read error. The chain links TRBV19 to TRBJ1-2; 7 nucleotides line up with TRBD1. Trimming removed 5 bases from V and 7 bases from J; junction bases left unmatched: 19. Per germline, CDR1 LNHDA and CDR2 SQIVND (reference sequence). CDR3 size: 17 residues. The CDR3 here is CASSSPPGTELLVGYTF. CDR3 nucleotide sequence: TGTGCCAGTAGTTCTCCCCCCGGGACAGAGCTCCTCGTTGGCTACACCTTC.

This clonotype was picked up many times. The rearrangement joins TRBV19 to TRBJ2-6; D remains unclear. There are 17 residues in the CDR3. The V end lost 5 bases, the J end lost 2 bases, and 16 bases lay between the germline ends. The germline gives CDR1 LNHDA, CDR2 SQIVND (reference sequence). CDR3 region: CASSPFITDPGANVLTF. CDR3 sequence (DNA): TGTGCCAGTAGTCCCTTTATTACAGACCCTGGGGCCAACGTCCTGACTTTC.

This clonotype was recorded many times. The CDR3 bases are TGTGCCAGCAGTGAAGCGGTAGCGGCTTCAACAGATACGCAGTATTTT. Residues: CASSEAVAASTDTQYF. The chain carries TRBV2 and TRBJ2-3, with a tentative D call TRBD2 (6 bases). Trimming stripped 0 bases from V and 3 bases from J, with 13 bases between. The CDR3 spans 16 residues. Germline V gene sequence: CDR1 SNHLY, CDR2 FYNNEI.

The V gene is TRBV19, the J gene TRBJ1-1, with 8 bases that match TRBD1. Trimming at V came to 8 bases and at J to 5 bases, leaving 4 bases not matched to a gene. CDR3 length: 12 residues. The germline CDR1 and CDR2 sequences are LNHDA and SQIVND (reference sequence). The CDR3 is CASGRGHTEAFF. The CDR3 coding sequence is TGTGCCAGTGGCAGGGGGCATACTGAAGCTTTCTTT.

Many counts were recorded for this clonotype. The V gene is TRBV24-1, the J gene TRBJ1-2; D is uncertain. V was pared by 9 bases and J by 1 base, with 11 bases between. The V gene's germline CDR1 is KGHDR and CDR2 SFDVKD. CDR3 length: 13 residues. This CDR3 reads CATSLGDNYGYTF. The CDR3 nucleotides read TGTGCCACCTCCTTGGGTGATAACTATGGCTACACCTTC.

CDR3 DNA sequence: TGTGCCAGCAGCTTAGATGGAGCCGAGCGGTACGTC. Its translation is CASSLDGAERYV. The chain is built from TRBV7-8 and TRBJ2-7; D gene uncertain. CDR3 length equals 12 residues. Germline assignment: CDR1 SGHVS and CDR2 FQNEAQ.

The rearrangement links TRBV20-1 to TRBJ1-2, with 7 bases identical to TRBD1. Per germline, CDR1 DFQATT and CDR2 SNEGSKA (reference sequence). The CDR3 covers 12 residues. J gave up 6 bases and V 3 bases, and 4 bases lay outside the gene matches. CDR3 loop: CSARGQSHGYTF. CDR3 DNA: TGCAGTGCTAGGGGACAGTCCCATGGCTACACCTTC.

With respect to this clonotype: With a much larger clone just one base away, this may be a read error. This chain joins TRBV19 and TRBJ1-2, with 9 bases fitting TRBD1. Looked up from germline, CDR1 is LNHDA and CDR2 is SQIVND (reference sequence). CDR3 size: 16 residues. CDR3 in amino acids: CASSIFRDRDNYGHTF. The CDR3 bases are TGTGCCAGTAGTATCTTCCGGGACAGGGATAACTATGGCCACACCTTC.

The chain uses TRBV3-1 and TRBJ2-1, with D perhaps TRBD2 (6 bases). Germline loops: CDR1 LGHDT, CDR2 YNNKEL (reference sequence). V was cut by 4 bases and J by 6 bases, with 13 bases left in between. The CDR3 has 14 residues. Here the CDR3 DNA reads TGTGCCAGCAGCCCCCGGGAGCCTAGCAATGAGCAGTTCTTC. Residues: CASSPREPSNEQFF.

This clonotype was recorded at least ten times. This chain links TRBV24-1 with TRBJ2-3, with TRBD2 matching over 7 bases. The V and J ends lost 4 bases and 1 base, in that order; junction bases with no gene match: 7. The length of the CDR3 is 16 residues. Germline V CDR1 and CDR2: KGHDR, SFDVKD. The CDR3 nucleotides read TGTGCCACCAGTGACCGGCTGGCGGGGGGCACAGATACGCAGTATTTT. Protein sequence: CATSDRLAGGTDTQYF.